Listed here is a single T cell receptor beta chain. What antigen it recognizes has not been identified. Per-base qualities were not stored, and no clone one base away is much larger. The collaborating institutions used their own protocols to collect whole blood in K2EDTA tubes. For TCRbeta analysis, collaborators shipped samples in one of three forms: frozen whole blood, isolated PBMCs, or DNA extracted from either of those sample types. This entry belongs to a study of blood T cell repertoires in COVID-19 (TCRdb year 2020). Some background on the complete study: Collaborator samples came from the United States, Italy and Spain and covered acute and convalescent phases of COVID-19. Samples were obtained from the ongoing ImmuneRACE study (first 160 participants) and from roughly 1,300 subjects provided by 6 global collaborators. HLA class I and class II types, where available, came from metadata supplied by the sample provider rather than from assay-based typing. A de-identified subject ID, COVID-19 status, age in years and sex were almost always included in the sample metadata. Deeply sampled blood TCRbeta repertoires from subjects exposed to, actively infected with, or recovered from COVID-19 were included in the dataset. The prospective study material was composed of cDNA or gDNA derived from T cells, B-cell-depleted T cells, or PBMCs. The repertoires were made available in a free public database intended to serve as a resource for research on the immune response to SARS-CoV-2.

Counted from cysteine to phenylalanine, this CDR3 has 17 amino acids. The only DNA kept is the CDR3, 51 bases in frame from the first base. Taken from the germline V gene, the CDR1 and CDR2 loops are SGDLS and YYNGEE. The V end gives up 2 bases and the J end 5 bases, leaving 11 bases in the junction not matched to a gene. TCRbeta CDR3 regions were amplified from genomic DNA by means of the immunoSEQ Assay, a bias-controlled multiplex PCR. Processing in the source paper ran as follows. Within the assay, amplification of reference gene primers was used to estimate how many nucleated cells each sample contained. To quantify the absolute abundance of each unique TCRbeta CDR3 rearrangement, sequence reads were collapsed and filtered. Productive Simpson clonality was computed per sample as the square root of Simpson's diversity index over productive rearrangements. Here the immuneACCESS table is served through TCRdb, limited to in-frame sequences with V and J called. Missing clones are a known gap in these copies; in checked studies unresolved V genes cover under half, and the rest lacks a known reason. V and J calls and clone size come straight from that table; D and trimming were deduced from the DNA. In this sample the table shows approximately 170,000 clones, 83% of which occur a single time. Roughly 2% of the sample is held by the ten biggest clonotypes.

What the study reported, not specific to this receptor: How much clinical and demographic metadata was included differed by source and by participant, and the metadata was provided uncurated.

The sequence was obtained from a woman older than 75 with acute or convalescent COVID-19. Recombination connected TRBV9 to TRBJ2-5, and TRBD2 aligns with 11 junction nucleotides. Material: peripheral blood. CDR3 region: CASSVGSLAGGLETQYF. DNA sequence: TGTGCCAGCAGCGTCGGGTCTCTAGCGGGAGGTCTTGAGACCCAGTACTTC.